What follows are 15 T cell receptor beta chains derived from one specimen sequenced in a study of cytomegalovirus exposure and HLA in healthy donors. PCR was performed using 60 Vbeta and 13 Jbeta primers. Repertoires were generated with immunoSEQ multiplex PCR, while TCRdb's copy carries only in-frame clones and drops some. The sample data list around 190,000 clones. What was sequenced was PBMCs. The receptors come from a woman aged 30 to 39 in good health and CMV-seropositive.

The chain joins TRBV4-1 to TRBJ2-7; D possibly corresponds to TRBD2 (6 bases). The CDR3 runs to 13 residues. The V gene lost 0 bases and the J gene lost 7 bases, with 10 bases spanning the gap. Germline V gene lookup returns CDR1 MGHRA and CDR2 YSYEKL. DNA for the CDR3: TGCGCCAGCAGCCAAGAGAGGGCGGGGGAGCAGTACTTC. Its protein product is CASSQERAGEQYF.

The gene calls are TRBV7-8 and TRBJ1-2, with 11 bases matching TRBD1. Looked up from germline, CDR1 is SGHVS and CDR2 is FQNEAQ. The CDR3 consists of 14 residues. Trimming cost V 5 bases and J 7 bases; bases outside gene matches: 6. In nucleotides, the CDR3 is TGTGCCAGCAGCGTCGGACAGGGGGCAGGTGGCTACACCTTC. It is translated as CASSVGQGAGGYTF. Complete variable domain (other parts from reference TRBV7-8 and TRBJ1-2): GAGVSQSPRYKVAKRGQDVALRCDPISGHVSLFWYQQALGQGPEFLTYFQNEAQLDKSGLPSDRFFAERPEGSVSTLKIQRTQQEDSAVYLCASSVGQGAGGYTFGSGTRLTVV.

The rearrangement joins TRBV7-9 to TRBJ1-4, with D possibly matching TRBD1 (5 bases). The germline CDR1 and CDR2 sequences are SEHNR and FQNEAQ (reference sequence). The V and J ends lost 3 bases and 7 bases respectively, with 9 bases between them. The CDR3 loop spans 13 amino acids. CDR3 in amino acids: CASSFQGSEKLFF. In nucleotides, the CDR3 is TGTGCCAGCAGCTTCCAGGGTTCTGAAAAACTGTTTTTT.

The rearrangement uses TRBV27 and TRBJ2-3, with D possibly being TRBD1 (5 bases). Looked up from germline, CDR1 is MNHEY and CDR2 is SMNVEV (reference sequence). V was pared by 3 bases and J by 1 base, with 14 bases between. This CDR3 spans 16 amino acids. The CDR3 DNA is TGTGCCAGCAGTTTTTTCGCAGGGCGTCGCACAGATACGCAGTATTTT. This translates into CASSFFAGRRTDTQYF.

The chain recombines TRBV28 with TRBJ1-5, with 9 bases identical to TRBD1. V gave up 6 bases and J gave up 6 bases; unmatched junction bases: 12. From germline, CDR1 is MDHEN and CDR2 SYDVKM. The CDR3 has 16 amino acids. CDR3 loop: CASSPRGGQGGQPQHF. The CDR3 bases are TGTGCCAGCAGCCCTCGTGGGGGACAGGGCGGTCAGCCCCAGCATTTT.

The rearrangement links TRBV29-1 to TRBJ2-5; TRBD2 matches 7 bases. After removal of 2 bases from V and 4 bases from J, the junction contained 4 bases not matched to a gene. This CDR3 has 13 amino acids. Germline loops: CDR1 SQVTM, CDR2 ANQGSEA. CDR3 DNA sequence: TGCAGCGTTGAATCGGGAGGAGGAGAGACCCAGTACTTC. Encoded protein: CSVESGGGETQYF.

The genes are TRBV7-8 and TRBJ1-2; D not resolved. Between the trimmed V and J ends, which lost 5 bases and 4 bases, there was a span of 11 bases. CDR1 SGHVS and CDR2 FQNEAQ come from the germline V gene. This CDR3 region has 13 residues. The CDR3 DNA is TGTGCCAGCAGCCCAATTGCCGGCTATGGCTACACCTTC. Translating it yields CASSPIAGYGYTF.

This rearrangement joins TRBV2 to TRBJ2-7, with D perhaps TRBD1 (6 bases). Germline CDR1 reads SNHLY; CDR2 reads FYNNEI. Between the trimmed V and J ends, which lost 3 bases and 0 bases, there was a span of 9 bases. This CDR3 comprises 14 residues. CDR3 in amino acids: CASSDTGSSYEQYF. DNA for the CDR3: TGTGCCAGCAGTGATACAGGGAGCTCCTACGAGCAGTACTTC.

The rearrangement links TRBV30 to TRBJ2-3, with 9 bases fitting TRBD2. CDR1 and CDR2 from the germline V gene are GTSNPN and SVGIG (reference sequence). CDR3 length: 11 residues. V trimming: 3 bases; J trimming: 12 bases; junction bases outside the gene matches: 4. The CDR3 protein is CAWSLAGFQYF. CDR3 nucleotides: TGTGCCTGGAGCCTAGCGGGATTCCAGTATTTT.

This chain links TRBV29-1 with TRBJ1-2, with 7 bases that match TRBD1. In germline, CDR1 is SQVTM, CDR2 ANQGSEA. With 7 bases clipped from V and 4 bases from J, the junction kept 21 bases outside the gene matches. This CDR3 spans 17 amino acids. Here the CDR3 reads CSADPTETGTDPYGYTF. The CDR3 DNA sequence: TGCAGCGCTGACCCGACTGAGACCGGGACAGACCCCTATGGCTACACCTTC. Complete variable domain (other parts from reference TRBV29-1 and TRBJ1-2): SAVISQKPSRDICQRGTSLTIQCQVDSQVTMMFWYRQQPGQSLTLIATANQGSEATYESGFVIDKFPISRPNLTFSTLTVSNMSPEDSSIYLCSADPTETGTDPYGYTFGSGTRLTVV.

The V gene is TRBV5-1, the J gene TRBJ2-7; D uncertain. The CDR3 extends over 13 amino acids. Germline V gene lookup returns CDR1 SGHRS and CDR2 YFSETQ. V lost 0 bases and J 4 bases, leaving 8 bases between the germline ends. In nucleotides, the CDR3 is TGCGCCAGCAGCTTGGGGTCGGGTTACGAGCAGTACTTC. Amino acids: CASSLGSGYEQYF.

The genes are TRBV13 and TRBJ1-3; no clear D. Trimming removed 5 bases from V and 9 bases from J, with 14 bases in between. This CDR3 region has 13 residues. Germline V gene data show CDR1 as PRHDT and CDR2 as FYEKMQ (reference sequence). CDR3 residues: CASSRPTPFTIYF. CDR3 coding DNA: TGTGCCAGCAGCCGTCCAACTCCGTTCACCATATATTTT.

This rearrangement joins TRBV30 to TRBJ1-5; D ambiguous. The CDR3 extends over 16 amino acids. The ends were cut back, 0 bases at V and 2 bases at J, with 14 bases in the middle. Looked up from germline, CDR1 is GTSNPN and CDR2 is SVGIG (reference sequence). The CDR3 bases are TGTGCCTGGAGTGTACGAGGGTCTAGGGGCAATCAGCCCCAGCATTTT. It specifies CAWSVRGSRGNQPQHF.

The chain has TRBV29-1 and TRBJ2-2; D is unclear. CDR1 SQVTM and CDR2 ANQGSEA come from the germline V gene. The length of the CDR3 is 12 residues. The V end was cut by 7 bases, the J end by 5 bases, with 11 bases between. The CDR3 nucleotides are TGCAGCGCCTCTGGAGTAACCGGGGAGCTGTTTTTT. This gives the protein CSASGVTGELFF.

The CDR3 coding sequence is TGTGCCAGCAGCTTCAAGGAGGTCGCGGGACTAGCGAAATCCGAGCAGTACTTC. Its translation: CASSFKEVAGLAKSEQYF. V and J are TRBV7-8 and TRBJ2-7, with 10 nucleotides matching TRBD2. The CDR3 totals 18 residues. CDR1 is SGHVS, CDR2 FQNEAQ, per germline. V shed 3 bases, J shed 6 bases, and the junction held 17 bases outside the gene matches.